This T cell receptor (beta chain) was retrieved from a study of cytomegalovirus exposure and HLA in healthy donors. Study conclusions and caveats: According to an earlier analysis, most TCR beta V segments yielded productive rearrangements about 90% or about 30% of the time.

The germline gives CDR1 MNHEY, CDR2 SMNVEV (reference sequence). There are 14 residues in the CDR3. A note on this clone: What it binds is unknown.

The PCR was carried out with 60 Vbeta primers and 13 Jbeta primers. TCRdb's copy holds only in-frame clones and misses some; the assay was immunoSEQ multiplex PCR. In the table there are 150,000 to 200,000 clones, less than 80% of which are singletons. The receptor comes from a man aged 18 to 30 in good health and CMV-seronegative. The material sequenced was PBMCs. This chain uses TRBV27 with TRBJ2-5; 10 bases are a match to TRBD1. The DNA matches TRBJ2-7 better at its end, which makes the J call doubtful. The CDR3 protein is CASSLGDRGYEQYF. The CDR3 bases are TGTGCCAGCAGCTTGGGGGACAGGGGCTACGAGCAGTACTTC.